This entry is about one T cell receptor (beta chain). Its target is not known. Other DNA sequences in this specimen translate into the identical CDR3. Deep was the level at which the assay was run. Assay used: immunoSEQ multiplex PCR; TCRdb lists only in-frame clones, some missing. Found here are 2 million to 3 million clones, under 95% of them singletons; the top ten hold around 0.4%. The data derive from a study of shared clonotypes between healthy human individuals. Study findings and constraints: With few donors, the genetic and exposure-history diversity represented was limited. Sampling involved blood alone; tissue repertoires likely differ.

The donors were all Caucasian adults (living in Nashville, Tennessee). CDR1 is SGHTA, CDR2 FQGTGA, per germline. This CDR3 region has 14 residues. Trimming removed 2 bases at V and 1 base at J, with 8 bases between. The clonotype was recovered from a man younger than 35 in good health. Some clones in this sample may be carry-over from other donors' samples. The V gene is TRBV7-3, the J gene TRBJ1-1; weak D call: TRBD1 (6 bases). The source material was naive CD4+ T cells from PBMCs. Documented subset: CD45RA+ positively selected. CDR3 nucleotides: TGTGCCAGCAGCTTAGGGGGCAGGAACACTGAAGCTTTCTTT. Residues: CASSLGGRNTEAFF.